This T cell receptor (beta chain) is drawn from a study of beta chain features in type 1 diabetes (dated by TCRdb to the late 2010s). With respect to the entire study: Mean age, gender distribution, total cell number and subset yield did not differ between patients and healthy donors. Whereas all 28 donors provided naive and central memory subsets, regulatory and stem cell-like memory subsets were isolated from just 8 patients and about 8 healthy donors. In the study, recently diagnosed type 1 diabetes patients and matched healthy donors were compared on the TCRB repertoires of their sorted circulating CD4+ T cell subsets. A total of 85 million to 140 million sorted cells were examined across all samples, and a strong correlation was observed between cell number per subset and RNA yield.

The junction carries 12 bases between V and J, which are trimmed by 2 bases and 5 bases respectively. From the cysteine up to the phenylalanine, the CDR3 has a length of 14 residues. Only the CDR3 part of the read is kept: 42 bases, read in frame from the first base. For CDR1 and CDR2, the germline V gene (reference sequence) lists MNHEY and SMNVEV. What the research found in general, with its limitations: The naive, central memory and regulatory TCRB repertoires appeared to resemble one another more closely among patients than among healthy donors. In all four CD4+ subsets, TCRB CDR3 length was moderately but significantly shorter in type 1 diabetes patients. Because the HLA sub-analyses included only small numbers of individuals, any influence of HLA type on TCRB rearrangement was left unresolved. At VDJ recombination sites, patients with type 1 diabetes made fewer insertions and deleted more nucleotides, a pattern implying thymic rearrangement abnormalities. PCR may preferentially amplify shorter templates, but because patient and control samples were amplified and corrected together, any resulting skew would affect both groups equally. Sequencing cDNA rather than genomic DNA could over-represent highly expressing activated cells, although activation and CD3 levels did not differ between groups.

A note on this clone: Its antigen is unknown. Base qualities were left out, and no much larger clone turns up one base away.

The entire amount of isolated RNA was reverse transcribed using the High Capacity cDNA Reverse Transcription Kit, so the sequenced TCRB transcripts were expressed ones. Deep immunoSEQ sequencing was performed on naive, central memory and regulatory T cell samples, with an average of about 3.6 million total reads per sample. Sorted cells were lysed in RLT buffer, and RNA was extracted using DNase-treated RNeasy Micro or Mini kits according to cell number. To prevent cross-contamination, every cell subset was processed on its own, while patient and healthy donor samples were processed together. The immunoSEQ multiplex PCR was used to amplify TCRB sequences from cDNA, generating 87-bp fragments that spanned the CDR3 region. Sequencing of the amplicons was performed on the Illumina HiSeq platform. On the study's bioinformatics: Synthetic template baselines were used to correct PCR bias computationally, reads within Hamming distance 2 were collapsed together, and singletons that could not be merged were discarded. By aligning reads against IMGT, V, D and J genes, CDR3 length, and insertions or deletions at six rearrangement sites were assigned. Clonotype counts were normalized to sorted cell number within each subset before computing true diversity and Gini coefficients with the tcR R package. The overlap coefficient, calculated on TCRB nucleotide sequences, was used to quantify repertoire sharing. As stored in TCRdb, this immuneACCESS dataset retains in-frame rearrangements with V and J assigned. A fraction of the clones does not appear; measured against another copy, unresolved V genes explain less than half of the discrepancy, and the remainder lacks a known reason. V and J calls and clone size follow that table, whereas D and trimming were derived from the DNA. The sample table lists under 300,000 clones, 25% to 30% of them with a count of one. Jointly, the top ten make up 3% to 4% of the sample.

A single peripheral blood draw of around 120 mL on average was collected from each donor into heparinised tubes. Naive, central memory, regulatory and stem cell-like memory CD4+ T cells were sorted on a BD FACSAria II using a panel including CD45RO, CCR7, CD25, CD127, CD95 and CD27. All sorted populations exceeded 95% purity. Right away, PBMCs were isolated by Lymphoprep density gradient centrifugation and were stained directly, with no culture step. Samples were stained and sorted in pairs, with one healthy donor and one patient per experiment, so that batch effects were minimized. The receptor was derived from a man aged 30 to 45 in good health. What was sequenced was central memory CD4+ T cells from blood. Recombination joined TRBV27 with TRBJ1-1, with a weak D call of TRBD1 (6 bases match). DNA sequence: TGTGCCAGCAGTTTAAGGGGGGGTAATACTGAAGCTTTCTTT. Translation gives CASSLRGGNTEAFF.